This TCR beta chain emerged from a study of blood T cell repertoires in COVID-19 (dated by TCRdb to the early 2020s). Study-level background: The collaborator samples originated in the United States, Italy and Spain and spanned the acute and convalescent phases of COVID-19. The samples were drawn from the first 160 participants of the ongoing ImmuneRACE study and from 950 to 1,500 subjects provided by 6 global collaborators. Deeply sampled blood TCRbeta repertoires from subjects exposed to, actively infected with, or recovered from COVID-19 were included in the dataset. Where available, HLA class I and class II types were obtained from metadata supplied by the sample provider rather than from assay-based typing. The material from the prospective study consisted of cDNA or gDNA derived from T cells, B-cell-depleted T cells, or PBMCs. A freely available public database, intended as a resource for researchers studying the immune response to SARS-CoV-2, is where the repertoires were released. A de-identified subject ID, COVID-19 status, age in years and sex were almost always included in the sample metadata.

Overall study results and their limits: The amount of clinical and demographic metadata varied by source and participant and was provided uncurated.

This clone was observed a few times. Its antigen target is currently unknown. No quality values exist for individual bases; no much larger clone is one base distant. The immunoSEQ Assay, a bias-controlled multiplex PCR, was used to amplify TCRbeta CDR3 regions from genomic DNA. The source study handled its data this way. The number of nucleated cells in each sample was estimated by amplification of reference gene primers within the assay. To quantify the absolute abundance of each unique TCRbeta CDR3 rearrangement, sequence reads were collapsed and filtered. For each sample, productive Simpson clonality was calculated as the square root of Simpson's diversity index over productive rearrangements. TCRdb stores this immuneACCESS table with in-frame sequences only. Part of the clones is absent; in the studies checked, under half of the shortfall reflects unresolved V genes, and no reason is known for the rest. That table furnishes V, J and clone size, whereas the DNA furnished D and trimming. This sample has 250,000 or so clones in its table, and 65% to 85% of those were observed once. The ten largest clones take up roughly 3.6% of the sample.

In the prospective study, participants were about 18 to 95 years old, resided in about two dozen geographic areas of the United States, and were enrolled through a virtual design. To assign participants to cohorts, the prospective study relied on clinical history that participants themselves reported in a screening survey and a study questionnaire. ImmuneRACE Cohort 3 recovered participants were defined by two consecutive negative NP/OP PCR tests, healthcare professional clearance, or symptom resolution. In the prospective study, mobile phlebotomists collected whole blood, serum and a nasopharyngeal or oropharyngeal swab from each participant. Additional blood draws and questionnaires over an approximately 2-month period could optionally be provided by prospective study participants. Prospective study blood samples were shipped either frozen or at room temperature before DNA extraction. The CDR3 goes from the cysteine to the phenylalanine over 16 residues. The kept DNA is CDR3 alone, 48 bases in frame from the first base. For CDR1 and CDR2, the germline V gene lists SGHVS and FQNEAQ. A distance of 16 bases separates the germline ends of V and J, which lose 4 bases and 2 bases respectively.

Sequenced input: PBMCs or T cells enriched from blood (not recorded which). The rearranged segments are TRBV7-8 and TRBJ2-3, with a weak D call of TRBD1 (6 bases match). The TCR comes from a man in his forties or fifties who had recovered from COVID-19. The CDR3 protein sequence reads: CASSSAAKGVTDTQYF. The DNA is TGTGCCAGCAGCTCAGCAGCGAAGGGGGTCACAGATACGCAGTATTTT.